This entry features one T cell receptor (beta chain) sequence. Original handling: The assay estimated nucleated cells by amplifying reference gene primers. Profiled with immunoSEQ multiplex PCR; TCRdb holds only in-frame clones, not every one. V and J calls and clone size are those listed in that table; D and trimming were worked out from the DNA. There are 300,000 to 350,000 clones in the sample; nearly 90% occur only once, and approximately 4% lies in the top ten. Looked up from germline, CDR1 is MDHEN and CDR2 is SYDVKM. The CDR3 is made up of 16 amino acids. The V end was cut by 4 bases, the J end by 0 bases, with 14 bases between. The sample comes from a study of blood T cell repertoires in COVID-19. Allocation to cohorts depended on clinical history reported by the participants.

The TCR comes from a young woman with acute COVID-19. The V call is TRBV28, the J call TRBJ2-3; a weak D match, TRBD1 (5 bases). The material sequenced was PBMCs or T cells enriched from blood (not recorded which). As DNA, the CDR3 is TGTGCCAGCAGTTGGGAAATGACAGCTAGCACAGATACGCAGTATTTT. Its protein product is CASSWEMTASTDTQYF.